This T cell receptor beta chain came from a study of beta chain features in type 1 diabetes. In the study overall: Cells sorted and examined across all samples totaled 107,917,701. Overall study results and limits: In all four CD4+ subsets, TCRB CDR3 length was significantly, moderately reduced in type 1 diabetes.

This clone was seen more than once but under ten times. Its antigen is currently unknown. The entirety of the isolated RNA underwent reverse transcription, so expressed TCRB transcripts were sequenced. Profiling relied on immunoSEQ multiplex PCR, and the TCRdb table lists in-frame clones only, not all of them. In the table there are a few hundred thousand clones, approximately 15% of which are singletons. CDR1 is MGHRA and CDR2 is YSYEKL in the germline V gene. The CDR3 has 15 amino acids. After removal of 3 bases from V and 5 bases from J, the junction contained 9 bases not matched to a gene. The sequenced sample was naive CD4+ T cells from blood. The origin of this receptor is a man aged 25 to 45 with type 1 diabetes. The chain combines TRBV4-1 with TRBJ1-1, with 7 bases lining up with TRBD1. CDR3 region: CASSHETGRGTEAFF. The DNA of the CDR3 is TGCGCCAGCAGCCATGAGACAGGCAGGGGGACTGAAGCTTTCTTT.